This T cell receptor (beta chain) stems from a study of a mutant IDH1 vaccine in newly diagnosed glioma. As for the study in general: Vaccine administration was initiated 4-6 weeks following radiotherapy alone, or with temozolomide cycles.

In regard to this clone: Its cognate antigen is unknown.

Documented time point: week 47, end of study. Vaccine doses each comprised 300 ug of mutant IDH1 20-mer peptide, with topical imiquimod. TCRdb's copy holds only in-frame clones and misses some; the assay was immunoSEQ multiplex PCR. The table records about 85,000 clones, 85% to 90% of them present only once. CDR1 is MDHEN and CDR2 is SYDVKM in the germline V gene. Between the trimmed V and J ends, which lost 2 bases and 0 bases, there was a span of 5 bases. The CDR3 covers 14 residues. The TCR originated in a woman aged 50 to 65 with glioma. The chain recombines TRBV28 with TRBJ2-1, with no clear D. This specimen consisted of PBMCs, obtained from a glioma patient whose treatment included an IDH1 peptide vaccine. Here the CDR3 reads CASSLVSSYNEQFF. CDR3 bases: TGTGCCAGCAGTTTAGTTAGCTCCTACAATGAGCAGTTCTTC.